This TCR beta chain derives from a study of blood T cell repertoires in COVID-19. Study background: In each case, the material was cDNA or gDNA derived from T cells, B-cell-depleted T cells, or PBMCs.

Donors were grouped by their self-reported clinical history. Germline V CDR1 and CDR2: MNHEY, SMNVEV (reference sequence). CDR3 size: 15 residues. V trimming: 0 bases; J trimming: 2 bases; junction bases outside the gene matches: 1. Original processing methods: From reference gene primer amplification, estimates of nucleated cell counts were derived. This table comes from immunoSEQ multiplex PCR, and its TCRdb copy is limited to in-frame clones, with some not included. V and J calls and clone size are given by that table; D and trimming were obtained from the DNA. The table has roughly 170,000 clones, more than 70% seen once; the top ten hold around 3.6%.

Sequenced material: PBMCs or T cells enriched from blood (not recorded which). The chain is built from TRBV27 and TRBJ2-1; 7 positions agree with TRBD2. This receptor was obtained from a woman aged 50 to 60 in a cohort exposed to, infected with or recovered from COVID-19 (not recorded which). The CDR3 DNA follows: TGTGCCAGCAGTTTATCGGCGGGGGCCTACAATGAGCAGTTCTTC. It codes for CASSLSAGAYNEQFF.